This TCR beta chain was obtained from a study of beta chain features in type 1 diabetes. Overall study: Sorted cells from all samples, numbering almost 110 million, were examined.

The CDR3 runs to 13 residues. The junction had 4 bases not matched to a gene; V was cut back by 4 bases and J by 5 bases. The germline CDR1 and CDR2 sequences are SEHNR and FQNEAQ (reference sequence). Points on this clone: This CDR3 is also generated by other DNA sequences in the sample.

The investigators reverse transcribed all of the isolated RNA, so they sequenced expressed TCRB transcripts. Clones were read by immunoSEQ multiplex PCR, and TCRdb kept only the in-frame ones, dropping some. Of 450,000 or so clones listed, roughly an eighth were seen once; the top ten hold over 0.04%. Material for sequencing was naive CD4+ T cells from blood. This sequence was found in a young woman in good health. The chain couples TRBV7-9 to TRBJ1-1, with TRBD1 matching 7 bases. The CDR3, as DNA: TGTGCCAGCAGCTCTTACAGGGGAACTGAAGCTTTCTTT. Its protein product is CASSSYRGTEAFF.